The 21 T cell receptor beta chains given below trace back to one sample, sequenced in a study of T cells in localized non-small cell lung cancer. The repertoire was sequenced with immunoSEQ multiplex PCR; TCRdb's copy has only in-frame clones and lacks some. The data contain some 10,000 clones, approximately 85% of them singletons. The material sequenced was peripheral blood, taken before any cancer treatment. These receptors originate from a male donor older than 55 with stage III lung adenocarcinoma.

The rearrangement links TRBV10-3 to TRBJ1-3; TRBD1 matches at 7 bases. CDR1 is ENHRY, CDR2 SYGVKD, per germline. V dropped 0 bases and J dropped 1; count of bases not matched to a gene: 6. The CDR3 totals 17 residues. The CDR3 region has the DNA TGTGCCATCAGTGAGTCAAGGGGGCTAGGTTCTGGAAACACCATATATTTT. This translates into CAISESRGLGSGNTIYF.

Concerning this clone itself: The sample carries other DNA sequences with the same CDR3. V gene TRBV4-2 combines with J gene TRBJ1-6; TRBD1 matches at 9 bases. Unmatched junction bases numbered 7, after V lost 1 base and J lost 6 bases. Germline loops: CDR1 LGHNA, CDR2 YNFKEQ. The CDR3 runs to 17 residues. The CDR3 reads CASSQGFRDRANSPLHF. CDR3 coding DNA: TGTGCCAGCAGCCAAGGTTTCCGGGACAGGGCTAATTCACCCCTCCACTTT.

The rearrangement joins TRBV19 to TRBJ1-3, with D possibly TRBD1 on 5 matching bases. The CDR3 length is 17 residues. Trimming shortened V by 3 bases and J by 2 bases, and 17 bases separated the two germline ends. Germline V gene data show CDR1 as LNHDA and CDR2 as SQIVND (reference sequence). The CDR3 sequence is CASSMTKGIMTGNTIYF. In DNA, the CDR3 is TGTGCCAGTAGTATGACGAAGGGGATAATGACTGGAAACACCATATATTTT.

The CDR3 bases are TGTGCCAGCAGTTTACTTTACAATGAGCAGTTCTTC. This encodes CASSLLYNEQFF. The chain combines TRBV28 with TRBJ2-1, with D unclear. This CDR3 comprises 12 residues. Per the germline V gene, CDR1 is MDHEN and CDR2 is SYDVKM. Trimming took off 2 bases at V and 4 bases at J, with 3 bases between the two ends.

V usage is TRBV6-1 and J usage is TRBJ1-4, with unresolved D. Germline V gene sequence: CDR1 MNHNS, CDR2 SASEGT. The ends were cut back, 0 bases at V and 4 bases at J, with 6 bases in the middle. The CDR3 length is 14 residues. As DNA, the CDR3 is TGTGCCAGCAGTGAAGCGGCCGATAATGAAAAACTGTTTTTT. It encodes CASSEAADNEKLFF.

The rearrangement joins TRBV7-8 to TRBJ2-3, with 14 nucleotides matching TRBD2. Germline CDR1 and CDR2: SGHVS and FQNEAQ. This CDR3 has 16 amino acids. V trimming: 5 bases; J trimming: 4 bases; junction bases outside the gene matches: 5. The CDR3 coding sequence is TGTGCCAGCAGCCCCCGGACTAGCGGGAGGCCAGATACGCAGTATTTT. Protein sequence: CASSPRTSGRPDTQYF.

This clone was detected only once. The V and J genes are TRBV14 and TRBJ1-2; a weak D match, TRBD1 (6 bases). This CDR3 spans 14 amino acids. CDR1 is SGHDN, CDR2 FVKESK, per germline. V was trimmed by 4 bases and J by 5 bases, leaving 14 bases between them. Here the CDR3 DNA reads TGTGCCAGCAGCCCCCGGACAGAGAGGTATGGCTACACCTTC. Translated, it gives CASSPRTERYGYTF.

This clone was counted a few times. The chain employs TRBV19 and TRBJ1-4; unclear D gene. The germline V gene has CDR1 LNHDA and CDR2 SQIVND (reference sequence). V dropped 6 bases and J dropped 3 bases, with 14 bases sitting between them. CDR3 length equals 15 residues. CDR3 nucleotide sequence: TGTGCCAGTAGACCTGAATTCGGGGCTAATGAAAAACTGTTTTTT. Encoded protein: CASRPEFGANEKLFF.

The rearrangement uses TRBV7-9 and TRBJ2-7; a possible D gene is TRBD2 (6 bases). CDR1 is SEHNR and CDR2 is FQNEAQ in the germline V gene (reference sequence). This CDR3 comprises 12 residues. Trimming took 5 bases from V and 7 from J, leaving 12 bases between them. The CDR3 bases are TGTGCCAGCAGCGCCGGGACTGTAGAGCAGTACTTC. Its protein is CASSAGTVEQYF.

V and J are TRBV6-6 and TRBJ2-7; D is uncertain. V dropped 4 bases and J dropped 3 bases, with 10 bases sitting between them. The CDR3 has 13 amino acids. Germline CDR1 is MNHNY and CDR2 is SVGAGI (reference sequence). The CDR3 loop reads CASSSPGVYEQYF. In DNA form, the CDR3 reads TGTGCCAGCAGTTCCCCTGGGGTCTACGAGCAGTACTTC.

This clone rates as medium-sized. V and J are TRBV2 and TRBJ2-5; D perhaps matches TRBD1 (7 bases). Germline V gene lookup returns CDR1 SNHLY and CDR2 FYNNEI. This CDR3 is built from 12 residues. Here the CDR3 DNA reads TGTGCGGGGGGACAGAACCAAGAGACCCAGTACTTC. This codes for CAGGQNQETQYF.

This clone has only one observation. The rearrangement joins TRBV2 to TRBJ1-5; D remains unclear. The germline V and J ends were trimmed by 1 base and 0 bases, with 10 bases remaining between them. CDR1 and CDR2 from the germline V gene are SNHLY and FYNNEI. The CDR3 has 16 amino acids. CDR3 in DNA: TGTGCCAGCAGTGAAGGGTTTTTATATAGCAATCAGCCCCAGCATTTT. Translation gives CASSEGFLYSNQPQHF.

The V and J genes are TRBV10-2 and TRBJ1-1; maybe TRBD1 (6 bases). The CDR3 length is 15 residues. V was clipped by 3 bases and J by 3 bases, with 14 bases between them. Germline assignment: CDR1 WSHSY and CDR2 SAAADI. CDR3 nucleotide sequence: TGCGCCAGCAGTGACTTAGGGGGGCCGTACACTGAAGCTTTCTTT. This codes for CASSDLGGPYTEAFF.

The rearrangement joins TRBV7-3 to TRBJ1-2; tentative D call: TRBD1 (6 bases). The CDR3 spans 14 residues. The germline V gene encodes CDR1 SGHTA and CDR2 FQGTGA. V was shortened by 2 bases and J by 2 bases, with 9 bases between the two germline ends. The CDR3, as DNA: TGTGCCAGCAGCTTAGGGGGCAAAAACTATGGCTACACCTTC. Its protein is CASSLGGKNYGYTF.

The V call is TRBV9, the J call TRBJ1-2; TRBD1 is a possible D gene (6 bases). Deletions cut 3 bases from V and 0 bases from J, with 18 bases between. The CDR3 length is 17 residues. Germline CDR1 is SGDLS and CDR2 is YYNGEE. CDR3 nucleotides: TGTGCCAGCAGCGAGGAGGACAGTCCCTTTTCTAACTATGGCTACACCTTC. Amino acid sequence: CASSEEDSPFSNYGYTF. The full variable domain, with the rest looked up from reference TRBV9 and TRBJ1-2, is DSGVTQTPKHLITATGQRVTLRCSPRSGDLSVYWYQQSLDQGLQFLIQYYNGEERAKGNILERFSAQQFPDLHSELNLSSLELGDSALYFCASSEEDSPFSNYGYTFGSGTRLTVV.

The V and J genes are TRBV5-1 and TRBJ2-1; D is undetermined. Trimming removed 4 bases at V and 6 bases at J, with 17 bases between. From germline, CDR1 is SGHRS and CDR2 YFSETQ. The CDR3 runs 15 residues. CDR3 DNA: TGCGCCAGCAGCGGATCTACCGTAGGGTCCAATGAGCAGTTCTTC. Translation: CASSGSTVGSNEQFF.

The genes are TRBV4-3 and TRBJ2-7; 9 nucleotides agree with TRBD1. The CDR3 contains 14 residues. Germline CDR1 is LGHNA and CDR2 is YSLEER. Germline trimming cut 1 base from V and 3 bases from J; bases unmatched to any gene: 1. DNA for the CDR3: TGCGCCAGCAGCCAAGGGACAGGGGACTACGAGCAGTACTTC. Translating gives CASSQGTGDYEQYF.

Details on this clone: A much larger clone sits a single nucleotide away, making a read error possible. This sequence joins TRBV2 and TRBJ2-7; 9 nucleotides match TRBD2. The trim removed 10 bases at V and 6 bases at J, leaving 19 bases unmatched. CDR1 SNHLY and CDR2 FYNNEI come from the germline V gene. The CDR3 runs 16 residues. CDR3 nucleotide sequence: TGTGCCACCACCTCCCAGCTAGCGGGAATCCACAGCGAGCAGTACTTC. It specifies CATTSQLAGIHSEQYF.

The V and J genes are TRBV6-4 and TRBJ2-5; D unresolved. The V and J ends lost 10 bases and 2 bases respectively, with 17 bases between them. CDR1 and CDR2 (germline): MRHNA, SNTAGT. This CDR3 spans 14 amino acids. The CDR3 loop is CATAKDPLQETQYF. The CDR3 DNA reads as TGTGCCACGGCGAAAGATCCCCTGCAAGAGACCCAGTACTTC.

In this sample, this clone turned up a few times. This sequence joins TRBV15 and TRBJ2-7; no clear D gene. Germline assignment: CDR1 LNHNV and CDR2 YYDKDF (reference sequence). Deletions cut 0 bases from V and 7 bases from J, with 7 bases between. The CDR3 extends over 12 amino acids. The CDR3, as DNA: TGTGCCACCAGCAGAGATGGGCGGGAGCAGTACTTC. This translates into CATSRDGREQYF.

The rearrangement links TRBV6-6 to TRBJ2-1; TRBD2 is a possible D gene (6 bases). Germline loops: CDR1 MNHNY, CDR2 SVGAGI (reference sequence). This CDR3 spans 12 amino acids. With 6 bases removed from V and 9 bases from J, the gap between germline ends came to 12 bases. CDR3 DNA sequence: TGTGCCAGCAGCACCGGCGGGATTGAGCAGTTCTTC. The encoded protein is CASSTGGIEQFF.